The rows below give T cell receptor beta chains drawn from one sample of a study of T-cell reconstitution after alpha-beta-depleted transplantation in children. TCRdb fed the PCR reads into MiXCR, producing one record per CDR3 protein. The table has fewer than 550,000 distinct CDR3 sequences, approximately 10% seen once; the top ten hold 5% to 6.5%. This sample comprised PBMCs from the stem cell graft donor, obtained from the stem cell graft. These receptors came from a human donor who donated a stem cell graft to a child with acute myeloid leukemia. Each CDR3 is given with its conserved first and last residue. The D gene is left open where the match is weak. Size tells how often a clone was seen (once, few, many) or the class of an expanded clone, and some rows leave it out.

TRBD1,TRBJ2-1,TRBV4-2,-,TGTGCCAGCAGCCAAGAGGGACAGGGGAACAATGAGCAGTTCTTC,CASSQEGQGNNEQFF
-,TRBJ1-4,TRBV5-1,few,TGCGCCAGCAGCGCCTCCGACAGATCTAATGAAAAACTGTTTTTT,CASSASDRSNEKLFF
-,TRBJ1-2,TRBV12-3/TRBV12-4,many,TGTGCCAGCAGTCGTGGACAGAACTATGGCTACACCTTC,CASSRGQNYGYTF
TRBD2,TRBJ2-1,TRBV15,many,TGTGCCACCAGCAGAGCGGGACTAGCTAATGAGCAGTTCTTC,CATSRAGLANEQFF
TRBD1,TRBJ1-1,TRBV12-3/TRBV12-4,-,TGTGCCAGCAGTTCCCTATCCGGGACAGGGGGCACTGAAGCTTTCTTT,CASSSLSGTGGTEAFF
-,TRBJ2-5,TRBV5-1,few,TGCGCCAGCAGCTTAACAGGGTTCCAAGAGACCCAGTACTTC,CASSLTGFQETQYF
-,TRBJ1-5,TRBV7-8,few,TGTGCCAGCAGCTTAGACGGGGTTCAGCAGCCCCAGCATTTT,CASSLDGVQQPQHF
-,TRBJ1-1,TRBV6-2/TRBV6-3,few,TGTGCCAGCAGTAACAGGGTTCTGGACGCTGAAGCTTTCTTT,CASSNRVLDAEAFF
-,TRBJ1-1,TRBV20-1,-,TGCAGTGCTGGTAGACCGGGCCCCAAGGGCACTGAAGCTTTCTTT,CSAGRPGPKGTEAFF
-,TRBJ2-1,TRBV7-9,few,TGTGCCAGCAGCCCGCGTAGGGTGCCATCAGACAATGAGCAGTTCTTC,CASSPRRVPSDNEQFF
-,TRBJ2-1,TRBV5-1,-,TGCGCCAGCAGCTTAGTATTCGGGCCCAATGAGCAGTTCTTC,CASSLVFGPNEQFF
-,TRBJ2-7,TRBV5-1,few,TGCGCCAGCAGCCCCGATAAAGACAGTACCTACGAGCAGTACTTC,CASSPDKDSTYEQYF
-,TRBJ1-3,TRBV7-9,-,TGTGCCAGCGGGCGTGGCACCATATATTTT,CASGRGTIYF
-,TRBJ2-1,TRBV11-3,-,TGTGCCAGCAGCTTAGTGGTGGGAGTCGGATACAATGAGCAGTTCTTC,CASSLVVGVGYNEQFF
TRBD1,TRBJ2-2,TRBV7-3,-,TGTGCCAGCAGCCCACAGGGGGCCGCCGGGGAGCTGTTTTTT,CASSPQGAAGELFF
TRBD1,TRBJ1-2,TRBV20-1,-,TGCAGTGCTAGCATTCCGACAGGGGTTTACTATGGCTACACCTTC,CSASIPTGVYYGYTF
TRBD1,TRBJ2-1,TRBV6-1,few,TGTGCCAGCAGTGAAACAGGGGCCCAGAGGGAGCAGTTCTTC,CASSETGAQREQFF
TRBD2,TRBJ2-2,TRBV5-5,-,TGTGCCAGCACCGCCGGACTAGCGGGGGGGGGAACCGGGGAGCTGTTTTTT,CASTAGLAGGGTGELFF
-,TRBJ1-4,TRBV11-2,-,TGTGCCAGCAGCGGAGGGTCGGAGTTTGGACGTGAAAAACTGTTTTTT,CASSGGSEFGREKLFF
-,TRBJ1-2,TRBV10-3,few,TGTGCCATCAGGGCGGCGCAAGGTCGGGGCTACACCTTC,CAIRAAQGRGYTF
TRBD1,TRBJ1-2,TRBV2,few,TGTGCCAGCAGCCGACAGGGGTTCTATGGCTACACCTTC,CASSRQGFYGYTF
-,TRBJ2-1,TRBV6-1,few,TGTGCCAGCAGTGAAACCGGGACTTCGGGAATTGAGCAGTTCTTC,CASSETGTSGIEQFF